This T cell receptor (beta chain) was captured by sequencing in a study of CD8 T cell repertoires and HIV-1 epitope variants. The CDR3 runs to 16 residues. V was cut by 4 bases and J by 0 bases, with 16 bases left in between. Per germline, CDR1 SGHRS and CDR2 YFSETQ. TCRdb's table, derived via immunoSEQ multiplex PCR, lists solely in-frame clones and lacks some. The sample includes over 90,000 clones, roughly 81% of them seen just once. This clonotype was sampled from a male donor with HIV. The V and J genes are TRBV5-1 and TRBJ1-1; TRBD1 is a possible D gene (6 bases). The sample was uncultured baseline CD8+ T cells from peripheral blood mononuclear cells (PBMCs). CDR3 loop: CASSPGTQRMNTEAFF. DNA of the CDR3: TGCGCCAGCAGCCCGGGGACACAAAGGATGAACACTGAAGCTTTCTTT.